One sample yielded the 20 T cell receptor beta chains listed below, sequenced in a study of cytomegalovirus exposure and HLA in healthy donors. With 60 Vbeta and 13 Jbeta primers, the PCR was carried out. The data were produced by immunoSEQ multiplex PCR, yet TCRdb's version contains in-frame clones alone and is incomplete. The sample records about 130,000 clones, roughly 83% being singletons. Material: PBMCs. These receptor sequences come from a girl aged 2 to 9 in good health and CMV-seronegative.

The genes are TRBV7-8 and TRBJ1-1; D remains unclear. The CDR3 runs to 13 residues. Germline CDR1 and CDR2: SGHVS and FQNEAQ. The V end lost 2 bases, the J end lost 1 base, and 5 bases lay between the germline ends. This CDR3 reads CASSLPKNTEAFF. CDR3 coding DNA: TGTGCCAGCAGCTTACCAAAGAACACTGAAGCTTTCTTT.

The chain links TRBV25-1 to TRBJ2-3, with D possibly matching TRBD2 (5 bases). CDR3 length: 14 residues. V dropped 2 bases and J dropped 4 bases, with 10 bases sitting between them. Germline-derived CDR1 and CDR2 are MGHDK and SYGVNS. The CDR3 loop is CASSEGLAPDTQYF. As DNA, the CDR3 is TGTGCCAGCAGTGAAGGGCTAGCTCCAGATACGCAGTATTTT.

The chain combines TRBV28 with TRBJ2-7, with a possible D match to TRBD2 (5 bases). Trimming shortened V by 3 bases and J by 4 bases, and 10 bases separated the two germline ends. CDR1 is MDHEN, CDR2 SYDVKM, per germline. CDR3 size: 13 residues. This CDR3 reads CASSFSGKYEQYF. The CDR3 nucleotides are TGTGCCAGCAGTTTTTCGGGGAAGTACGAGCAGTACTTC.

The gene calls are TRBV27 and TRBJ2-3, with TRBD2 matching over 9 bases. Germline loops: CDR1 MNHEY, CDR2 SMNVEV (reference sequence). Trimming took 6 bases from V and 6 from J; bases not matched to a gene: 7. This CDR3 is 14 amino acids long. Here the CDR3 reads CASSWGGRADTQYF. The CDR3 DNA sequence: TGTGCCAGCAGCTGGGGCGGGAGGGCCGATACGCAGTATTTT.

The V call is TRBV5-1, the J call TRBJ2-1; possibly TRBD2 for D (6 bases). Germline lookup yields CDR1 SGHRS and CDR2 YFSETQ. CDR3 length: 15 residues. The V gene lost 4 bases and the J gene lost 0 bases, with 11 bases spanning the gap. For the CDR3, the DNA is TGCGCCAGCAGCGCCACGGGACTCTCCTACAATGAGCAGTTCTTC. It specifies CASSATGLSYNEQFF. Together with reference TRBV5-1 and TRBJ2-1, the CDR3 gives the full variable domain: KAGVTQTPRYLIKTRGQQVTLSCSPISGHRSVSWYQQTPGQGLQFLFEYFSETQRNKGNFPGRFSGRQFSNSRSEMNVSTLELGDSALYLCASSATGLSYNEQFFGPGTRLTVL.

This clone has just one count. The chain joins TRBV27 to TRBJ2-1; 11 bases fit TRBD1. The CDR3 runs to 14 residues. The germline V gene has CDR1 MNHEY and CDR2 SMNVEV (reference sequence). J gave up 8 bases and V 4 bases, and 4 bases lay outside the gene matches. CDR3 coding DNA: TGTGCCAGCAGTTCCGGGACAGGGGGTGATGAGCAGTTCTTC. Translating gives CASSSGTGGDEQFF.

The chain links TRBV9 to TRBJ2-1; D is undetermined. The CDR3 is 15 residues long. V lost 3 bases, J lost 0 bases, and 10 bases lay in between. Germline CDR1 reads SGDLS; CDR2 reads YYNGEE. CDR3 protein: CASSAQSSSYNEQFF. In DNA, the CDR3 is TGTGCCAGCAGCGCCCAATCTAGCTCCTACAATGAGCAGTTCTTC.

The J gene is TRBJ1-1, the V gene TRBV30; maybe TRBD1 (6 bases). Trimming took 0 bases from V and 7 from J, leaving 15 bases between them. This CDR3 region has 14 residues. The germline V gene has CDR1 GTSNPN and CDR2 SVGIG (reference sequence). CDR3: CAWSVGGRGGEAFF. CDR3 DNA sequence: TGTGCCTGGAGTGTCGGCGGCAGGGGCGGTGAAGCTTTCTTT. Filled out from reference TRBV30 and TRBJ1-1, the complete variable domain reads SQTIHQWPATLVQPVGSPLSLECTVEGTSNPNLYWYRQAAGRGLQLLFYSVGIGQISSEVPQNLSASRPQDRQFILSSKKLLLSDSGFYLCAWSVGGRGGEAFFGQGTRLTVV.

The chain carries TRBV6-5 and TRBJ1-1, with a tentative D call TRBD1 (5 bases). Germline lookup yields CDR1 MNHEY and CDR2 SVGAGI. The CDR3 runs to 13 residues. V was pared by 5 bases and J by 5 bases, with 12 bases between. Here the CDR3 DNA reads TGTGCCAGCAGTCGGGGGAGGGGAACTGAAGCTTTCTTT. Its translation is CASSRGRGTEAFF.

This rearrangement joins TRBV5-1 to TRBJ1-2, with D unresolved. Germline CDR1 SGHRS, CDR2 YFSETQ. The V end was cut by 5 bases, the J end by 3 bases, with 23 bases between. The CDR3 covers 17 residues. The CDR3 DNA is TGCGCCAGCAGTAACCAAGTGGATGCGACTTTTCACTATGGCTACACCTTC. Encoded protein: CASSNQVDATFHYGYTF.

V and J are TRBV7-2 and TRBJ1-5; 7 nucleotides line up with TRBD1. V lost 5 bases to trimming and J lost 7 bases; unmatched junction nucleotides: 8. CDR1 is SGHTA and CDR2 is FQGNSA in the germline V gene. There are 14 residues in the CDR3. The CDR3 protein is CASSPDRRGQPQHF. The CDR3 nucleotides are TGTGCCAGCAGCCCGGACAGGAGGGGACAGCCCCAGCATTTT.

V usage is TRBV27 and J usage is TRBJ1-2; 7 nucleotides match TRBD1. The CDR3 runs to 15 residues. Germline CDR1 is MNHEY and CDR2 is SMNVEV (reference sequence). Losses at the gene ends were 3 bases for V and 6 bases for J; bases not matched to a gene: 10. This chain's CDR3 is CASSFLRQGLHGYTF. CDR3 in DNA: TGTGCCAGCAGTTTCCTCCGACAGGGACTCCATGGCTACACCTTC.

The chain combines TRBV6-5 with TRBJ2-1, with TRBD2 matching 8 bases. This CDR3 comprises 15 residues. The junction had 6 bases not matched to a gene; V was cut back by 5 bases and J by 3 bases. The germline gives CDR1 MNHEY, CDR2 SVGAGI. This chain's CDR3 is CASSLGTSGYNEQFF. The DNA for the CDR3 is TGTGCCAGCAGTCTCGGGACTAGTGGCTACAATGAGCAGTTCTTC.

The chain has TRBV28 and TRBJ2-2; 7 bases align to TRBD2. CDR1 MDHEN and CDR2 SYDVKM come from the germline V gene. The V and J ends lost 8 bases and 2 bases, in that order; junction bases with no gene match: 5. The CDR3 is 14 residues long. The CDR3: CASGLAVNTGELFF. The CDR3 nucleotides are TGTGCCAGCGGCCTAGCGGTAAACACCGGGGAGCTGTTTTTT.

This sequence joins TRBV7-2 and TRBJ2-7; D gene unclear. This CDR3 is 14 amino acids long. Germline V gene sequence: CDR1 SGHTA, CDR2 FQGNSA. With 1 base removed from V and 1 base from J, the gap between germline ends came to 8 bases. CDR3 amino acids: CASSLERRSYEQYF. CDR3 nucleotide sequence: TGTGCCAGCAGCTTAGAGCGTCGGTCCTACGAGCAGTACTTC. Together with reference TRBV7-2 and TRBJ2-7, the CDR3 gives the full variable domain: GAGVSQSPSNKVTEKGKDVELRCDPISGHTALYWYRQSLGQGLEFLIYFQGNSAPDKSGLPSDRFSAERTGGSVSTLTIQRTQQEDSAVYLCASSLERRSYEQYFGPGTRLTVT.

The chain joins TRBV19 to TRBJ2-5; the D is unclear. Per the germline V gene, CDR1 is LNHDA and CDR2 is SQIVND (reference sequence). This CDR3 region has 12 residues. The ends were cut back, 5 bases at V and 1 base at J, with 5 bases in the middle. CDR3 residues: CASSGLQETQYF. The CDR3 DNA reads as TGTGCCAGTAGTGGGCTCCAAGAGACCCAGTACTTC.

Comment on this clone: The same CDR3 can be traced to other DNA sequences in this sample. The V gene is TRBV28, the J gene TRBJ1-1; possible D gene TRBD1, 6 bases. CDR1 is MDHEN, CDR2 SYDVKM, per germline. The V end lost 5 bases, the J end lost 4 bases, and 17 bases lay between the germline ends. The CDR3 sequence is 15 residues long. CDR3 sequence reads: CASSLGQGFRTEAFF. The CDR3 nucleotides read TGTGCCAGCAGTCTAGGGCAGGGGTTCCGCACTGAAGCTTTCTTT.

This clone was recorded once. Here the CDR3 reads CASSPRRDEYEAFF. The CDR3 nucleotides read TGTGCCAGCTCACCACGCAGGGATGAATATGAAGCTTTCTTT. This rearrangement joins TRBV18 to TRBJ1-1, with TRBD1 as a possible D gene (5 bases). V lost 1 base to trimming and J lost 7 bases, with 13 bases between them. This CDR3 spans 14 amino acids. Germline CDR1 and CDR2: KGHSH and LQKENI.

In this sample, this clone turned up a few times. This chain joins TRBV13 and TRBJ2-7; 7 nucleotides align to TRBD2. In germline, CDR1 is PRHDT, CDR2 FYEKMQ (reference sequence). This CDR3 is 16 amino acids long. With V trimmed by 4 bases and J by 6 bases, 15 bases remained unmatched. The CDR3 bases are TGTGCCAGCAGCTGGGGGACCATACCGGGACTAACCGAGCAGTACTTC. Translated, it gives CASSWGTIPGLTEQYF.

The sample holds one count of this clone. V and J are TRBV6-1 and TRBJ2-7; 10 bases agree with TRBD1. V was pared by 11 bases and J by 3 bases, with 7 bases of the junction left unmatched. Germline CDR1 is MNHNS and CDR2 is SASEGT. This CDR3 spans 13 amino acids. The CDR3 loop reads CAGGQGVSYEQYF. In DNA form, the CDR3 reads TGTGCCGGCGGACAGGGGGTAAGCTACGAGCAGTACTTC.